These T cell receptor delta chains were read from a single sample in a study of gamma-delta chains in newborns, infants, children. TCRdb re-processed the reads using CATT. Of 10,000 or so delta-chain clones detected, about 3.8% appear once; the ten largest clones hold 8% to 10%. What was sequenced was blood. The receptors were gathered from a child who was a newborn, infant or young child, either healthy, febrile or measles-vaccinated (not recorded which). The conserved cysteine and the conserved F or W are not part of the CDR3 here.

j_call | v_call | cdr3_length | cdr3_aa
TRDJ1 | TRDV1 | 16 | ALGDPGLPWGIRYKLI
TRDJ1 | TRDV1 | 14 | ALGKSLFRNRVGLI
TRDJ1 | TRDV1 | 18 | ALGEMGLRGARRYTDKLI
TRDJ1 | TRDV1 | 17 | ALGTWTRPGIRESRKLI
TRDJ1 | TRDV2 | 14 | ACEEVGDVVADKLI
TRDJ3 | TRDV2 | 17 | ACDTAGVTSSWDTRQMF
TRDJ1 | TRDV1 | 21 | ALGTPSAQRLGDILTYTDKLI
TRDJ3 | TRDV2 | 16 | ACDTVGDFQWDTRQMF
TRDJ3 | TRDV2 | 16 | ACDTGYGSSWDTRQMF
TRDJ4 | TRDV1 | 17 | ALGELPKRRTGGDRPLI
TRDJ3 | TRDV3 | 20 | ALPGGTGGYSQRAWDTRQMF
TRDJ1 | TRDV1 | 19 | ALGEQTDRFPYASTTDKLI
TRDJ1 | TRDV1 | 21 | ALGEPRPFLPPGVKVGSDKLI